The rows below give T cell receptor beta chains drawn from one sample of a study of neurological immune-mediated disorders. TCRdb re-analysed the 5' RACE reads in MiXCR, keeping a single row per CDR3 protein. The sample has 60,000 to 80,000 distinct CDR3 sequences; under 5.5% are singletons. The source material was PBMCs. The receptors originated from a woman in her fifties or sixties with multiple sclerosis. The CDR3 runs from the conserved cysteine through the conserved F or W. The D gene is left open where the match is weak. Clone size, where shown, is once, few, many, or a class for clones that have expanded.

len: 13
j_gene: TRBJ1-1
d_gene: -
abundance: many
v_gene: TRBV3-1
CDR3aa: CASSQVAGTEAFF
CDR3nt: TGTGCCAGCAGCCAAGTCGCAGGAACTGAAGCTTTCTTT

len: 15
j_gene: TRBJ2-2
d_gene: TRBD1
abundance: many
v_gene: TRBV7-3
CDR3aa: CASSLDRGSTGELFF
CDR3nt: TGTGCCAGCAGCTTAGACAGGGGGAGCACCGGGGAGCTGTTTTTT

len: 18
j_gene: TRBJ2-3
d_gene: TRBD2
abundance: few
v_gene: TRBV27
CDR3aa: CASIRRGGGALRTDTQYF
CDR3nt: TGTGCCAGCATAAGGCGGGGCGGGGGGGCCCTCCGTACAGATACGCAGTATTTT

len: 14
j_gene: TRBJ1-5
d_gene: -
abundance: many
v_gene: TRBV7-9
CDR3aa: CASTQDGALEPQHF
CDR3nt: TGTGCCAGCACCCAGGACGGGGCCTTGGAGCCCCAGCATTTT

len: 15
j_gene: TRBJ2-3
d_gene: -
abundance: many
v_gene: TRBV2
CDR3aa: CASSGYSSITDTQYF
CDR3nt: TGTGCCAGCAGTGGTTACAGCTCCATTACAGATACGCAGTATTTT

len: 15
j_gene: TRBJ2-7
d_gene: TRBD1
abundance: many
v_gene: TRBV5-1
CDR3aa: CASSLDGQGLNEQYF
CDR3nt: TGCGCCAGCAGCTTGGACGGACAGGGTCTCAACGAGCAGTACTTC

len: 13
j_gene: TRBJ2-6
d_gene: -
abundance: many
v_gene: TRBV27
CDR3aa: CASGDSGANVLTF
CDR3nt: TGTGCCAGTGGTGACTCTGGGGCCAACGTCCTGACTTTC

len: 14
j_gene: TRBJ1-1
d_gene: -
abundance: many
v_gene: TRBV18
CDR3aa: CASSPPGRNTEAFF
CDR3nt: TGTGCCAGCTCACCACCGGGGAGGAACACTGAAGCTTTCTTT

len: 14
j_gene: TRBJ1-1
d_gene: -
abundance: many
v_gene: TRBV20-1
CDR3aa: CSARVARTNTEAFF
CDR3nt: TGCAGTGCTAGAGTGGCCAGAACGAACACTGAAGCTTTCTTT

len: 16
j_gene: TRBJ1-6
d_gene: -
abundance: many
v_gene: TRBV4-3
CDR3aa: CASSQEVRQGSSPLNF
CDR3nt: TGCGCCAGCAGCCAAGAGGTTCGGCAGGGGAGTTCACCCCTCAACTTT

len: 13
j_gene: TRBJ1-5
d_gene: -
abundance: -
v_gene: TRBV5-1
CDR3aa: CASSRDGEGPQNF
CDR3nt: TGCGCCAGCAGCCGGGACGGCGAGGGGCCCCAGAATTTT

len: 13
j_gene: TRBJ1-6
d_gene: -
abundance: many
v_gene: TRBV4-1
CDR3aa: CASSQASNSPLHF
CDR3nt: TGCGCCAGCAGCCAAGCTTCAAATTCACCCCTCCACTTT

len: 13
j_gene: TRBJ2-3
d_gene: -
abundance: many
v_gene: TRBV18
CDR3aa: CASSPPVADTQYF
CDR3nt: TGTGCCAGCTCACCCCCGGTGGCAGATACGCAGTATTTT